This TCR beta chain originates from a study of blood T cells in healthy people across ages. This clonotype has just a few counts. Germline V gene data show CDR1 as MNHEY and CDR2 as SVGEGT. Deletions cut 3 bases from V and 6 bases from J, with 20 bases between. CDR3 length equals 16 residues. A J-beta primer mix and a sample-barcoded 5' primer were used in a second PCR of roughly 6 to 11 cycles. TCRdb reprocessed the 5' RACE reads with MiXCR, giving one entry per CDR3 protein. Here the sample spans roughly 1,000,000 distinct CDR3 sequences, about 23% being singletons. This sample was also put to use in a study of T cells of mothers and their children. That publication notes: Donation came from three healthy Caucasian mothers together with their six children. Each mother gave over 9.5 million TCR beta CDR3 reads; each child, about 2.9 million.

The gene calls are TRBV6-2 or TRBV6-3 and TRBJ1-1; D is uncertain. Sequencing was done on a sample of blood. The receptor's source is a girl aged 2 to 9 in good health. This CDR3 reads CASSYAWMEDEAEAFF. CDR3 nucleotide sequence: TGTGCCAGCAGTTATGCGTGGATGGAGGATGAGGCTGAAGCTTTCTTT.